What follows is one T cell receptor (beta chain) and its context. Many counts were recorded for this clonotype. Its cognate antigen has yet to be identified. No base quality information exists; no much larger clone differs at one position. The junction shows trimming of 5 bases on V and 0 bases on J, and the gene matches do not reach 4 bases of it. From the germline V gene, CDR1 is SGDLS and CDR2 is YYNGEE. The CDR3 sequence holds 15 residues, the cysteine and phenylalanine included. The DNA shown is the 45-base CDR3, in frame from base 1. These data belong to a study of CD8 T cells in ankylosing spondylitis (dated by TCRdb to about 2017). Describing the broader study: T cell receptor beta repertoires were profiled in healthy donors and ankylosing spondylitis patients so that disease-linked TCR variants could be found. The whole study cohort included over 85 healthy donors and 20 to 25 ankylosing spondylitis patients. Samples of peripheral blood were taken, and for ankylosing spondylitis patients, synovial fluid was collected as well.

Findings and caveats that apply to the study as a whole: Significant enrichment of the disease-linked clones was reported in matched synovial fluid samples from ankylosing spondylitis patients. Some of the motif variants had been reported before in the synovial fluid and blood of reactive arthritis patients, a finding that suggests common disease-initiation mechanisms. A TCR beta motif of fewer than 10 highly homologous amino acid variants appeared characteristic of blood from ankylosing spondylitis patients. The disease-linked clones showed a CD8+ phenotype and occurred at relatively low frequencies in peripheral blood.

Sequencing used an Illumina HiSeq 2500. Quantitative 5'-RACE with molecular barcodes was the method used to prepare the TCR beta libraries. The original methods were these. To identify disease-linked TCR variants, a new computational method was used, one built on a probabilistic model of VDJ rearrangement. Clones were called with MiXCR by TCRdb after fastp trimmed the public reads at Q25, and only in-frame beta chains were retained. Rows matching on CDR3 protein sequence are summarized as one entry with the most common DNA and genes. It is TCRdb's table, rather than the study itself, that gives the V and J calls and clone size. A total of 7,500 to 10,000 distinct CDR3 sequences appear in this sample, roughly 6.4% of them only once. Approximately 41% of the sample rests with the top ten.

This sequence was found in a female donor with ankylosing spondylitis or in good health (not recorded which). Material for sequencing was blood, either unsorted or a sorted T cell fraction (not recorded which). The chain is encoded by TRBV9 joined to TRBJ2-5; TRBD2 aligns with 10 central bases. The CDR3: CASSSGLADQETQYF. The DNA reads as follows: TGTGCCAGCAGTTCTGGACTAGCGGACCAAGAGACCCAGTACTTC.